Listed below are T cell receptor beta chains from one sample, sequenced in a study of neurological immune-mediated disorders. One entry per CDR3 protein, called by TCRdb with MiXCR from the 5' RACE reads. This sample has about 38,000 distinct CDR3 sequences, with 11% found just once. Sequenced: CD4+ T cells from blood. The receptors were gathered from a woman in her 30s with HTLV-1-associated myelopathy (HAM/TSP). The CDR3 runs from the conserved cysteine through the conserved F or W. The D gene is left open where the match is weak. The size entry is marked missing in some rows and otherwise reads once, few, many or a size class.

>15|many|TRBD1|TRBV5-6|TRBJ2-1
TGTGCCAGCAGCTTTAGACAGGGTCGTCCGAATGAGCAGTTCTTC
CASSFRQGRPNEQFF
>12|many|NA|TRBV20-1|TRBJ1-1
TGCAGTGCTAGACAGAACGGGCCTGAAGCTTTCTTT
CSARQNGPEAFF
>20|many|TRBD2|TRBV5-1|TRBJ2-4
TGCGCCAGCAGCTTGGGTCCGGGACTAGCGGGGGGAGTAGCCAAAAACATTCAGTACTTC
CASSLGPGLAGGVAKNIQYF
>12|many|TRBD1|TRBV7-2|TRBJ2-7
TGTGCCAGCAGCGACAGGGGTTACGAGCAGTACTTC
CASSDRGYEQYF
>16|many|TRBD1|TRBV28|TRBJ2-7
TGTGCCAGCAGTTTCCTTGGGACAGGCCGTTCCTACGAGCAGTACTTC
CASSFLGTGRSYEQYF
>14|NA|NA|TRBV20-1|TRBJ2-7
TGCAGTGCAAGAGGGCGGGCACTTTCCTACGAGCAGTACTTC
CSARGRALSYEQYF
>15|many|TRBD2|TRBV7-6|TRBJ2-3
TGTGCCAGCAGCGGGTTTAGGGGCGGGGGGCCGACGCAGTATTTT
CASSGFRGGGPTQYF
>17|many|TRBD1|TRBV20-1|TRBJ1-4
TGCAGTGCCTCTCTCTGGACAGGGGGGAGCCTCGGTGAAAAACTGTTTTTT
CSASLWTGGSLGEKLFF
>16|many|NA|TRBV10-2|TRBJ2-1
TGCGCCAGCAGTGAGTCTCCTAGGCTGGGCTACAATGAGCAGTTCTTC
CASSESPRLGYNEQFF
>15|many|NA|TRBV5-1|TRBJ2-7
TGCGCCAGCAGCTTTCGAGGGGCGGACAATGGCGAGCAGTACTTC
CASSFRGADNGEQYF